This T cell receptor (beta chain) was sequenced for a study of Ad26.COV2.S vaccination and SARS-CoV-2 variants. As for the study in general: The authors gave Ad26.COV2.S intramuscularly, either once or twice 56 days apart.

The CDR3 is 13 amino acids. Deletions cut 6 bases from V and 0 bases from J, with 6 bases between. CDR1 LGHDT and CDR2 YNNKEL come from the germline V gene (reference sequence). Measured with immunoSEQ multiplex PCR; TCRdb has only the in-frame clones, and not every one. The table lists 380,000 or so clones, around four fifths of them singletons, with approximately 7% in the top ten. As to treatment: roughly 19 received Ad26.COV2.S at low or high dose, single or two shots; 5 received placebo; per-sample allocation not given. On day 63 after the first injection, vaccine and placebo recipients gave samples. The donor's status was that of an adult aged 18-55 years in Boston. An Ad26 vector carrying the Wuhan-strain SARS-CoV-2 spike served as the vaccine.

This clonotype was obtained from a person aged 18-60 years who received the Ad26.COV2.S COVID-19 vaccine or a placebo. The sample in question was peripheral blood, obtained in a trial of Ad26.COV2.S vaccine versus placebo. This chain uses TRBV3-1 (or the pseudogene TRBV3-2) with TRBJ2-4; no clear D gene. For the CDR3, the DNA is TGTGCCAGCAGTCCTCTAGCCAAAAACATTCAGTACTTC. Protein: CASSPLAKNIQYF.